These 7 T cell receptor beta chains were sequenced from one sample in a study of cytomegalovirus exposure and HLA in healthy donors. A multiplex PCR was run with 60 Vbeta primers and 13 Jbeta primers. The repertoire was sequenced with immunoSEQ multiplex PCR; TCRdb's copy has only in-frame clones and lacks some. This sample has tens of thousands of clones; about 76% occur once, and the top ten carry more than 2.5%. Sequencing was carried out using PBMCs. These receptors all stem from a man between 18 and 29 years old in good health and CMV-seronegative.

The rearrangement links TRBV29-1 to TRBJ1-3; perhaps TRBD1 as D (5 bases). The CDR3 is made up of 14 amino acids. V was pared by 7 bases and J by 0 bases, with 13 bases between. From germline, CDR1 is SQVTM and CDR2 ANQGSEA. The CDR3 DNA sequence: TGCAGCGGGGGGGAAATAAGCTCTGGAAACACCATATATTTT. It translates to CSGGEISSGNTIYF.

This clone was found once. The chain combines TRBV5-4 with TRBJ2-3; D possibly corresponds to TRBD1 (5 bases). Trimming removed 3 bases from V and 2 bases from J, with 13 bases in between. Germline V lookup: CDR1 SGHNT, CDR2 YYREEE (reference sequence). The CDR3 is made up of 15 amino acids. The CDR3 coding sequence is TGTGCCAGCAGCTATCCTGGGGCGCTCACAGATACGCAGTATTTT. As protein: CASSYPGALTDTQYF.

This chain uses TRBV6-5 with TRBJ2-1, with D possibly being TRBD1 (7 bases). The CDR3 loop spans 16 amino acids. Trimming removed 0 bases at V and 3 bases at J, with 12 bases between. The germline V gene encodes CDR1 MNHEY and CDR2 SVGAGI. The CDR3 reads CASSYSFRGVYNEQFF. In DNA form, the CDR3 reads TGTGCCAGCAGTTACTCCTTCAGGGGGGTCTACAATGAGCAGTTCTTC.

The rearrangement uses TRBV7-9 and TRBJ2-5; no clear D gene. The CDR3 contains 16 residues. Germline assignment: CDR1 SEHNR and CDR2 FQNEAQ (reference sequence). V shed 1 base and J shed 5 bases, with 17 bases lying between them. CDR3 region: CASSLGDRPSRETQYF. The CDR3 DNA is TGTGCCAGCAGCTTAGGCGACCGGCCCTCCAGGGAGACCCAGTACTTC.

The chain joins TRBV29-1 to TRBJ1-1; a weak D match, TRBD1 (5 bases). The V gene's germline CDR1 is SQVTM and CDR2 ANQGSEA. This CDR3 is built from 15 residues. V was clipped by 5 bases and J by 0 bases, with 16 bases between them. The CDR3 nucleotides are TGCAGCGTTAGGGGTATACTATTCATGAACACTGAAGCTTTCTTT. Translated: CSVRGILFMNTEAFF.

This clone has more than one count but fewer than ten. The chain employs TRBV7-9 and TRBJ1-1; D possibly corresponds to TRBD1 (6 bases). Trimming took 5 bases from V and 5 from J, leaving 9 bases between them. CDR3 length: 12 amino acids. Germline V CDR1 and CDR2: SEHNR, FQNEAQ (reference sequence). DNA of the CDR3: TGTGCCAGCAGCCAAGGGACAACTGAAGCTTTCTTT. Its protein product is CASSQGTTEAFF.

The chain recombines TRBV5-6 with TRBJ2-5; 10 bases are shared with TRBD1. Germline CDR1 SGHDT, CDR2 YYEEEE. J lost 4 bases, V lost 5 bases, and 11 bases had no gene match. The CDR3 has 16 residues. This CDR3 is CASSRRGTGAGETQYF. CDR3 coding DNA: TGTGCCAGCAGTCGGAGGGGGACAGGGGCGGGAGAGACCCAGTACTTC.